Listed below are T cell receptor beta chains from one sample, sequenced in a study of blood T cell repertoires in COVID-19. The protocol was immunoSEQ multiplex PCR, while the TCRdb copy is restricted to in-frame clones and leaves out a portion. Among around 250,000 clones listed, over 80% were seen once. Sequences were obtained from peripheral blood. The receptors shown here come from a woman in her thirties or forties who had recovered from COVID-19. Both conserved end residues are trimmed from each CDR3. Fields, in order: V gene, clone size, CDR3 protein. Rows give clone size only sometimes, using once, few, many, or a class for an expanded clone.

v_gene: TRBV18
abundance: NA
CDR3aa: ASSPWDRVSTEAF

v_gene: TRBV12-3/TRBV12-4
abundance: NA
CDR3aa: ASRPGQPNVLT

v_gene: TRBV2
abundance: NA
CDR3aa: ASGPSTWSNQPQH

v_gene: TRBV5-1
abundance: NA
CDR3aa: ASSRGHYRDGGANVLT

v_gene: TRBV7-3
abundance: NA
CDR3aa: ASSLTGQGSYNEQF

v_gene: TRBV5-1
abundance: NA
CDR3aa: ASSQQRGSTDTQY

v_gene: TRBV6-1
abundance: NA
CDR3aa: ASSQATGGEKLF

v_gene: TRBV4-1
abundance: NA
CDR3aa: ASSQTHYYNEQF

v_gene: TRBV5-5
abundance: NA
CDR3aa: ASSSQGAGETQY

v_gene: TRBV4-1
abundance: NA
CDR3aa: ASSQVLAGSTDTQY

v_gene: TRBV3-1/TRBV3-2
abundance: once
CDR3aa: ASSQPGKNTEAF

v_gene: TRBV4-1
abundance: NA
CDR3aa: ASSRQQGTREKLF

v_gene: TRBV28
abundance: once
CDR3aa: ASSSGQGGKEQY

v_gene: TRBV5-6
abundance: NA
CDR3aa: ASSSVDGQGVEAF

v_gene: TRBV11-3
abundance: NA
CDR3aa: ASSSSRGKSSYNEQF

v_gene: TRBV28
abundance: NA
CDR3aa: ASSLLRDTQY

v_gene: TRBV19
abundance: NA
CDR3aa: ASRKSIIVQGINQPQH

v_gene: TRBV28
abundance: NA
CDR3aa: ASTPGQLNTEAF

v_gene: TRBV5-6
abundance: NA
CDR3aa: ASSLGRAPEAF

v_gene: TRBV5-1
abundance: NA
CDR3aa: ASSVDRATNEKLF

v_gene: TRBV5-6
abundance: NA
CDR3aa: ASSLSGSNQPQH

v_gene: TRBV6-5
abundance: NA
CDR3aa: ASRSLGQYNSPLH

v_gene: TRBV9
abundance: NA
CDR3aa: ASQASYNEQF

v_gene: TRBV7-2
abundance: once
CDR3aa: ASSLELGGYEQY

v_gene: TRBV7-9
abundance: NA
CDR3aa: ASSLGVGGSYEQY

v_gene: TRBV3-1/TRBV3-2
abundance: NA
CDR3aa: ASSFERGNSPLH

v_gene: TRBV6-5
abundance: NA
CDR3aa: ASSYSGTVDEPQH

v_gene: TRBV18
abundance: NA
CDR3aa: ASSPRTGAQETQY

v_gene: TRBV27
abundance: NA
CDR3aa: ASSLRTGVTEAF

v_gene: TRBV18
abundance: once
CDR3aa: ASSPGPGGNSPLH

v_gene: TRBV11-3
abundance: NA
CDR3aa: ASKEGGSGNTIY

v_gene: TRBV28
abundance: NA
CDR3aa: ASSLWQTASGGYT

v_gene: TRBV6-2/TRBV6-3
abundance: NA
CDR3aa: ASSRGTGGYQPQH

v_gene: TRBV5-1
abundance: NA
CDR3aa: ASSKEDREDNEQF

v_gene: TRBV4-2
abundance: NA
CDR3aa: ASSQAYQYEQY

v_gene: TRBV24-1
abundance: NA
CDR3aa: ATRIRFRDRGYEQY

v_gene: TRBV5-1
abundance: NA
CDR3aa: ASRLTGTPKNIQY

v_gene: TRBV3-1/TRBV3-2
abundance: NA
CDR3aa: ASSHAGTSGYGYT

v_gene: TRBV5-4
abundance: NA
CDR3aa: ASSLTGAGETQY

v_gene: TRBV6-5
abundance: NA
CDR3aa: ASQPLVGGDGYT

v_gene: TRBV29-1
abundance: NA
CDR3aa: SVVPGLNTEAF

v_gene: TRBV2
abundance: NA
CDR3aa: ATPGASGGTNTGELF

v_gene: TRBV11-2
abundance: once
CDR3aa: ASSLQGFSYGYT

v_gene: TRBV10-3
abundance: NA
CDR3aa: AISEPRQGDGYT

v_gene: TRBV4-2
abundance: NA
CDR3aa: ASSQVGRDNQPQH

v_gene: TRBV6-6
abundance: NA
CDR3aa: ASSDGAGASYEQY

v_gene: TRBV7-9
abundance: NA
CDR3aa: ASSASGHNTGELF

v_gene: TRBV11-3
abundance: NA
CDR3aa: ASSLGAGGYNNEQF

v_gene: TRBV18
abundance: NA
CDR3aa: ASSDGTANYGYT

v_gene: TRBV7-2
abundance: many
CDR3aa: ASSIRGAGNQPQH

v_gene: TRBV5-6
abundance: few
CDR3aa: ASSPGSNQPQH

v_gene: TRBV2
abundance: NA
CDR3aa: ASSADRVQPQH

v_gene: TRBV4-2
abundance: NA
CDR3aa: ASSQDWPPNYEQY

v_gene: TRBV19
abundance: NA
CDR3aa: ASTNGQGFTDTQY

v_gene: TRBV28
abundance: NA
CDR3aa: ASSLWGYSVGQGLSHEQY

v_gene: TRBV5-1
abundance: NA
CDR3aa: ASSPQERGSPLH

v_gene: TRBV6-6
abundance: NA
CDR3aa: ASSYREDEQF